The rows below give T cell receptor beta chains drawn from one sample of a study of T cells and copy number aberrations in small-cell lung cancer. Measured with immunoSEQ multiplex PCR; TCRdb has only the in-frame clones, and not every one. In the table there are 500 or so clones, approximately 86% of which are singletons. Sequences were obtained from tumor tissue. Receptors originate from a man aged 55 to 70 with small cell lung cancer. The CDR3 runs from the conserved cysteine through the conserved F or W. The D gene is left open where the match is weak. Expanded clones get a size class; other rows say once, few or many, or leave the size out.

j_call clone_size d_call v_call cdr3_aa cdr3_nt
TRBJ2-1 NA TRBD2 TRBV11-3 CASSPRLAGGSEQFF TGTGCCAGCAGTCCTAGACTAGCGGGAGGGAGCGAGCAGTTCTTC
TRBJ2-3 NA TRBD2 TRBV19 CASSQGTSGSLDF TGTGCCAGTAGTCAGGGGACTAGCGGGAGTCTGGATTTT
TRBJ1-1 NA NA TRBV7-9 CASRDELNEAFF TGTGCCAGCCGGGACGAACTTAATGAAGCTTTCTTT
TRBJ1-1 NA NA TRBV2 CASRRDSQGEAFF TGTGCCAGCAGGCGGGACTCCCAAGGGGAAGCTTTCTTT
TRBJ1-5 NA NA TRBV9 CASSLGWDSNQPQHF TGTGCCAGCAGCCTAGGGTGGGACAGCAATCAGCCCCAGCATTTT
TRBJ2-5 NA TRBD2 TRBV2 CASSEASGGGETQYF TGTGCCAGCAGTGAAGCTAGCGGGGGAGGGGAGACCCAGTACTTC
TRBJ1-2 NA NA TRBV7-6 CATAALLNKTYGYTF TGTGCCACAGCCGCGTTGTTGAATAAGACCTATGGCTACACCTTC
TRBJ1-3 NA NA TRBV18 CASSPPRLGGLSGNTIYF TGTGCCAGCTCACCACCTCGGCTCGGGGGTCTCTCTGGAAACACCATATATTTT
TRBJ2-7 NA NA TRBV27 CASSLTWGEEQYF TGTGCCAGCAGTTTAACTTGGGGAGAAGAGCAGTACTTC
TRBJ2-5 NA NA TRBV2 CASSDQALGETQYF TGTGCCAGCAGTGATCAGGCCCTAGGGGAGACCCAGTACTTC
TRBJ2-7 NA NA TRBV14 CASSQGLLPPYEQYF TGTGCCAGCAGCCAAGGACTGCTCCCCCCCTACGAGCAGTACTTC
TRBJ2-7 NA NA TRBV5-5 CASSPQGHLRGQYF TGTGCCAGCAGCCCGCAGGGACACCTACGAGGGCAGTACTTC
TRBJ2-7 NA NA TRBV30 CAWTHGGSEQYF TGTGCCTGGACCCATGGGGGGAGCGAGCAGTACTTC
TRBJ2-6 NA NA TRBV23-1 CASQQSRANVLTF TGCGCCAGCCAACAAAGTCGGGCCAACGTCCTGACTTTC
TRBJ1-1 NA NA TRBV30 CAWSWGSGGTEAFF TGTGCCTGGAGTTGGGGGAGCGGGGGCACTGAAGCTTTCTTT
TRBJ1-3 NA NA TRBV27 CASSLYSGNTIYF TGTGCCAGCAGTTTATATTCTGGAAACACCATATATTTT
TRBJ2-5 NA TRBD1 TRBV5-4 CASSGGQGAETQYF TGTGCCAGCAGCGGGGGACAGGGGGCAGAGACCCAGTACTTC
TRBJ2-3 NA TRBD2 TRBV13 CASSAAGGQTDTQYF TGTGCCAGCAGCGCAGCGGGAGGCCAAACAGATACGCAGTATTTT
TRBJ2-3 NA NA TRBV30 CAWAGNGRDTQYF TGTGCCTGGGCGGGAAACGGAAGAGATACGCAGTATTTT
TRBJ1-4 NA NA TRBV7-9 CASSLAGQNEKLFF TGTGCCAGCAGCTTAGCTGGTCAGAACGAAAAACTGTTTTTT
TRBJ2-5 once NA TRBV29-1 CSVEGWLAKGGTQYF TGCAGCGTTGAGGGTTGGTTAGCGAAGGGGGGGACCCAGTACTTC
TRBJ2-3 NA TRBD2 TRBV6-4 CASSGTAGGPDTQYF TGTGCCAGCAGTGGGACAGCGGGAGGGCCAGATACGCAGTATTTT
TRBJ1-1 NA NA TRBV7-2 CASSLGRAMNTEAFF TGTGCCAGCAGCTTGGGCAGAGCCATGAACACTGAAGCTTTCTTT
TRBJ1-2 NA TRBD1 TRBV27 CASQDRAVGGYTF TGTGCCAGCCAGGACAGGGCGGTCGGTGGCTACACCTTC
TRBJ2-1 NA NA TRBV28 CANSPSRILDEQFF TGTGCCAACTCACCTAGTAGGATTCTTGATGAGCAGTTCTTC
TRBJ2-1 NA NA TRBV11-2 CASTLRPDSSYNEQFF TGTGCCAGCACACTCAGGCCGGATAGCTCCTACAATGAGCAGTTCTTC
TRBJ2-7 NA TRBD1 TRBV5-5 CASSIGQGPYYEQYF TGTGCCAGCAGTATCGGACAGGGACCTTACTACGAGCAGTACTTC
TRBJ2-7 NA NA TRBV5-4 CASSLDPLGKEQYF TGTGCCAGCAGCTTGGACCCGTTAGGGAAAGAGCAGTACTTC
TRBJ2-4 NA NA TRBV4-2 CASSHGGNIQYF TGTGCCAGCAGCCATGGGGGAAACATTCAGTACTTC
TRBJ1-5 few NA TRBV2 CASSGQREQPQHF TGTGCCAGCAGTGGCCAGAGGGAGCAGCCCCAGCATTTT
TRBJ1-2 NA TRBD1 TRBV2 CASSAGQGAGYTF TGTGCCAGCAGTGCGGGACAGGGCGCTGGCTACACCTTC
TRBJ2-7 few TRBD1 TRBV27 CASSSLTGTGAYEQYF TGTGCCAGCAGTTCCCTGACCGGGACAGGGGCCTACGAGCAGTACTTC